These T cell receptor beta chains were read from a single sample in a study of cytomegalovirus exposure and HLA in healthy donors. This table comes from immunoSEQ multiplex PCR, and its TCRdb copy is limited to in-frame clones, with some not included. The repertoire table contains approximately 200,000 clones. The sequenced sample was PBMCs. The receptors here all came from a boy aged 5-17 years in good health and CMV-seronegative. The CDR3 runs from the conserved cysteine through the conserved F or W. Fields, in order: J gene, D gene, V gene, CDR3 DNA, CDR3 protein. A D gene is named only where the DNA matches it firmly.

j_call: TRBJ1-5
d_call: NA
v_call: TRBV27
cdr3_nt: TGTGCCAGCAGTTCCGGGAGGCGCCAGCCCCAGCATTTT
cdr3_aa: CASSSGRRQPQHF

j_call: TRBJ2-3
d_call: TRBD1
v_call: TRBV5-4
cdr3_nt: TGTGCCAGCAGAATCGACAGGGTAGATACGCAGTATTTT
cdr3_aa: CASRIDRVDTQYF

j_call: TRBJ2-7
d_call: TRBD1
v_call: TRBV6-5
cdr3_nt: TGTGCCAGCAGGACCGGGACAGTCGGGCCCTACGAGCAGTACTTC
cdr3_aa: CASRTGTVGPYEQYF

j_call: TRBJ1-2
d_call: NA
v_call: TRBV5-1
cdr3_nt: TGCGCCAGCAGCTTATTGGGGGGAGACTATGGCTACACCTTC
cdr3_aa: CASSLLGGDYGYTF

j_call: TRBJ2-3
d_call: NA
v_call: TRBV7-2
cdr3_nt: TGTGCCAGCAGCTTAACGCTAGCGAGCACAGATACGCAGTATTTT
cdr3_aa: CASSLTLASTDTQYF

j_call: TRBJ2-5
d_call: NA
v_call: TRBV6-5
cdr3_nt: TGTGCCAGCAGTTCCCAGCGGGTGCAGACCCAGTACTTC
cdr3_aa: CASSSQRVQTQYF

j_call: TRBJ1-5
d_call: NA
v_call: TRBV21-1
cdr3_nt: TGTGCCAGCAGCACCCGGACAGGGCCTCATAGCAATCAGCCCCAGCATTTT
cdr3_aa: CASSTRTGPHSNQPQHF

j_call: TRBJ2-1
d_call: TRBD2
v_call: TRBV6-6
cdr3_nt: TGTGCCTGTACTAGCGATATCTCCTACAATGAGCAGTTCTTC
cdr3_aa: CACTSDISYNEQFF

j_call: TRBJ1-5
d_call: NA
v_call: TRBV18
cdr3_nt: TGTGCCAGCTCACAAAGCCCCAGGGATCAGCCCCAGCATTTT
cdr3_aa: CASSQSPRDQPQHF

j_call: TRBJ2-5
d_call: NA
v_call: TRBV19
cdr3_nt: TGTGCCAGTAGTATTGAAAAGGGCCGAGGGGAGACCCAGTACTTC
cdr3_aa: CASSIEKGRGETQYF

j_call: TRBJ2-5
d_call: NA
v_call: TRBV4-1
cdr3_nt: TGCGCCAGCAGCCCCGGTCCCGGAGGAAAAGAGTACTTC
cdr3_aa: CASSPGPGGKEYF

j_call: TRBJ2-5
d_call: NA
v_call: TRBV9
cdr3_nt: TGTGCCAGCAGCGGCCGGTCTAGCGTTTCGCAAGAGACCCAGTACTTC
cdr3_aa: CASSGRSSVSQETQYF

j_call: TRBJ2-3
d_call: NA
v_call: TRBV6-4
cdr3_nt: TGTGCCAGCAGTGACTCGAACGGAGGAGGCACAGATACGCAGTATTTT
cdr3_aa: CASSDSNGGGTDTQYF

j_call: TRBJ2-7
d_call: NA
v_call: TRBV9
cdr3_nt: TGTGCCAGCAGCGGTAACTACGAGCAGTACTTC
cdr3_aa: CASSGNYEQYF

j_call: TRBJ1-2
d_call: NA
v_call: TRBV7-3
cdr3_nt: TGTGCCAGCAGCCCCGTAGGGGGTAGCTATGGCTACACCTTC
cdr3_aa: CASSPVGGSYGYTF

j_call: TRBJ1-4
d_call: TRBD1
v_call: TRBV7-8
cdr3_nt: TGTGCCAGCAGCTTAGGACAGGGTTATGAAAAACTGTTTTTT
cdr3_aa: CASSLGQGYEKLFF

j_call: TRBJ2-7
d_call: TRBD1
v_call: TRBV19
cdr3_nt: TGTGCCAGTAGTATGGGACAGGGGGTCTACGAGCAGTACTTC
cdr3_aa: CASSMGQGVYEQYF

j_call: TRBJ1-2
d_call: TRBD1
v_call: TRBV6-1
cdr3_nt: TGTGCCAGCAGAGAGACAGGGAACTATGGCTACACCTTC
cdr3_aa: CASRETGNYGYTF

j_call: TRBJ1-2
d_call: NA
v_call: TRBV7-8
cdr3_nt: TGTACCAGCAGCCCCAACGGTGCCCAGGGTTTAAACTATGGCTACACCTTC
cdr3_aa: CTSSPNGAQGLNYGYTF

j_call: TRBJ2-3
d_call: TRBD2
v_call: TRBV15
cdr3_nt: TGTGCCACCGGGTCGGGGGGTATTAGCACAGATACGCAGTATTTT
cdr3_aa: CATGSGGISTDTQYF

j_call: TRBJ1-2
d_call: NA
v_call: TRBV29-1
cdr3_nt: TGCAGCGTTGATGGGCGCCGTAACTATGGCTACACCTTC
cdr3_aa: CSVDGRRNYGYTF

j_call: TRBJ2-5
d_call: TRBD2
v_call: TRBV4-2
cdr3_nt: TGTGCCAGCAGCCGAGCTATAGGACTAGCGGGGAGAGGTGAGACCCAGTACTTC
cdr3_aa: CASSRAIGLAGRGETQYF

j_call: TRBJ1-6
d_call: NA
v_call: TRBV30
cdr3_nt: TGTGCCTGGACCTTGCGACGGGATAATTCACCCCTCCACTTT
cdr3_aa: CAWTLRRDNSPLHF

j_call: TRBJ2-4
d_call: TRBD2
v_call: TRBV30
cdr3_nt: TGTGCCTGCATATCGGGGGGGCCAGGCATTCAGTACTTC
cdr3_aa: CACISGGPGIQYF

j_call: TRBJ2-2
d_call: NA
v_call: TRBV6-1
cdr3_nt: TGTGCCAGCATTCTCACAGGGAACACCGGGGAGCTGTTTTTT
cdr3_aa: CASILTGNTGELFF

j_call: TRBJ1-5
d_call: NA
v_call: TRBV27
cdr3_nt: TGTGCCAGCAGTCCTATACTGGGGGGGGGTAGCAATCAGCCCCAGCATTTT
cdr3_aa: CASSPILGGGSNQPQHF

j_call: TRBJ1-1
d_call: NA
v_call: TRBV7-9
cdr3_nt: TGTGCCAGCAGCTTACAGAGACACGGGGGGTCTGAAGCTTTCTTT
cdr3_aa: CASSLQRHGGSEAFF

j_call: TRBJ1-4
d_call: NA
v_call: TRBV4-1
cdr3_nt: TGCGCCAGCAGCCAAGATGGGGGACTTGGGGCTTTGGGGGCTAATGAAAAACTGTTTTTT
cdr3_aa: CASSQDGGLGALGANEKLFF

j_call: TRBJ2-7
d_call: NA
v_call: TRBV11-3
cdr3_nt: TGTGCCAGCAGCCCCCGTCGGACTGGTACCTACGAGCAGTACTTC
cdr3_aa: CASSPRRTGTYEQYF

j_call: TRBJ2-1
d_call: TRBD2
v_call: TRBV9
cdr3_nt: TGTGCCAGCAGCGGCCTAGCGGGACGAGAGCAGTTCTTC
cdr3_aa: CASSGLAGREQFF

j_call: TRBJ2-7
d_call: TRBD1
v_call: TRBV6-5
cdr3_nt: TGTGCCAGCAGTTACGCAGGGACAGGGTACGAGCAGTACTTC
cdr3_aa: CASSYAGTGYEQYF

j_call: TRBJ2-7
d_call: NA
v_call: TRBV2
cdr3_nt: TGTGCCAGCAGGTCTACTCTAACAGAGTACGAGCAGTACTTC
cdr3_aa: CASRSTLTEYEQYF

j_call: TRBJ2-7
d_call: NA
v_call: TRBV5-1
cdr3_nt: TGCGCCAGCAGGTTAACCAGGGAAGCGGAGCAGTACTTC
cdr3_aa: CASRLTREAEQYF

j_call: TRBJ1-1
d_call: NA
v_call: TRBV11-1
cdr3_nt: TGTGCCAGCAGCCAGGCCGTCACTGAAGCTTTCTTT
cdr3_aa: CASSQAVTEAFF

j_call: TRBJ2-1
d_call: NA
v_call: TRBV19
cdr3_nt: TGTGCCAGTAGTTACGGGGGTCCTGTTTACAATGAGCAGTTCTTC
cdr3_aa: CASSYGGPVYNEQFF

j_call: TRBJ2-1
d_call: TRBD2
v_call: TRBV6-4
cdr3_nt: TGTGCCAGCATCACTAGCGGGGGGGCGGATGAGCAGTTCTTC
cdr3_aa: CASITSGGADEQFF

j_call: TRBJ1-5
d_call: TRBD1
v_call: TRBV19
cdr3_nt: TGTGCCAGTAGTGCGACAGGGGGCGCGAATCAGCCCCAGCATTTT
cdr3_aa: CASSATGGANQPQHF